This entry lists 16 T cell receptor beta chains sequenced from one sample in a study of blood T cell repertoires in COVID-19. TCRdb keeps only in-frame clones here, not all; method: immunoSEQ multiplex PCR. The table includes around 76,000 clones, around nine tenths detected once. Material for sequencing was peripheral blood. These receptors were obtained from a human donor in a cohort sampled during active COVID-19.

The gene calls are TRBV9 and TRBJ2-5, with 12 nucleotides matching TRBD2. Germline V gives CDR1 SGDLS, CDR2 YYNGEE. This CDR3 contains 15 residues. V gave up 4 bases and J gave up 4 bases; unmatched junction bases: 5. The CDR3 DNA sequence: TGTGCCAGCAGCCGGACTAGCGGGGCCCCAGAGACCCAGTACTTC. Amino acids: CASSRTSGAPETQYF.

This chain uses TRBV19 with TRBJ2-1; TRBD2 matches 9 bases. V dropped 3 bases and J dropped 1; count of bases not matched to a gene: 7. Per germline, CDR1 LNHDA and CDR2 SQIVND (reference sequence). The CDR3 sequence is 17 residues long. CDR3 residues: CASSMMRGGLSYNEQFF. The CDR3, as DNA: TGTGCCAGTAGTATGATGCGGGGGGGCCTTTCCTACAATGAGCAGTTCTTC.

The gene calls are TRBV4-1 and TRBJ2-1; perhaps TRBD2 as D (5 bases). The CDR3 runs 15 residues. Deletions cut 2 bases from V and 4 bases from J, with 12 bases between. The V gene's germline CDR1 is MGHRA and CDR2 YSYEKL. This CDR3 is CASSQPDGVYNEQFF. The CDR3, as DNA: TGCGCCAGCAGCCAACCCGACGGGGTATACAATGAGCAGTTCTTC.

The V call is TRBV11-3, the J call TRBJ2-7; 11 bases are shared with TRBD2. Germline CDR1 is SGHNT and CDR2 is YENEEA. There are 18 residues in the CDR3. J lost 0 bases, V lost 5 bases, and 12 bases had no gene match. In nucleotides, the CDR3 is TGTGCCAGCAGCCCCGGGGGAACTAGCGGGGGCAGCTCCTACGAGCAGTACTTC. Protein sequence: CASSPGGTSGGSSYEQYF.

This CDR3 is CASSLRTGDGYTF. As DNA, the CDR3 is TGTGCCAGCAGCTTACGGACAGGGGATGGCTACACCTTC. The chain joins TRBV7-2 to TRBJ1-2, with 9 bases fitting TRBD1. The germline V gene has CDR1 SGHTA and CDR2 FQGNSA. V shed 2 bases and J 6 bases; nucleotides not matched to a gene: 1. This CDR3 is 13 amino acids long.

The J gene is TRBJ2-3, the V gene TRBV3-1 (or the pseudogene TRBV3-2); the D is unclear. The CDR3 totals 11 residues. V shed 4 bases and J shed 6 bases, with 5 bases lying between them. Germline CDR1 LGHDT, CDR2 YNNKEL (reference sequence). CDR3 loop: CASSLGDTQYF. CDR3 bases: TGTGCCAGCAGCCTCGGGGATACGCAGTATTTT.

Only one count was recorded for this clone. J is TRBJ2-3 and V is TRBV3-1 (or the pseudogene TRBV3-2); TRBD2 aligns across 11 bases. Germline values: CDR1 LGHDT, CDR2 YNNKEL (reference sequence). There are 16 residues in the CDR3. V was pared by 4 bases and J by 4 bases, with 7 bases of the junction left unmatched. This CDR3 reads CASSPVAGGPSDTQYF. The DNA of the CDR3 is TGTGCCAGCAGCCCCGTAGCGGGGGGGCCGTCAGATACGCAGTATTTT.

The chain has TRBV4-3 and TRBJ1-2; maybe TRBD1 (5 bases). The CDR3 has 14 amino acids. Germline-derived CDR1 and CDR2 are LGHNA and YSLEER. Trimming removed 2 bases from V and 0 bases from J, with 7 bases in between. The CDR3 is CASSQTTANYGYTF. DNA of the CDR3: TGCGCCAGCAGCCAAACGACAGCTAACTATGGCTACACCTTC.

V is TRBV3-1 (or the pseudogene TRBV3-2) and J is TRBJ2-1, with D possibly being TRBD2 (6 bases). The CDR3 has 13 residues. Germline loops: CDR1 LGHDT, CDR2 YNNKEL (reference sequence). V lost 5 bases and J 5 bases, leaving 10 bases between the germline ends. As DNA, the CDR3 is TGTGCCAGCAGCTTCCGGACTAACAATGAGCAGTTCTTC. This translates into CASSFRTNNEQFF.

This clone was picked up a small number of times. The V gene is TRBV9, the J gene TRBJ1-2, with 10 bases that match TRBD1. The CDR3 is 14 amino acids. The V gene end was trimmed by 0 bases and the J gene end by 7 bases; junction bases not matched to a gene: 3. The germline gives CDR1 SGDLS, CDR2 YYNGEE. CDR3 coding DNA: TGTGCCAGCAGCGTAGGGACAGGGGGTGTTGGCTACACCTTC. This encodes CASSVGTGGVGYTF. The variable domain in full, with the rest retrieved from reference TRBV9 and TRBJ1-2, is DSGVTQTPKHLITATGQRVTLRCSPRSGDLSVYWYQQSLDQGLQFLIQYYNGEERAKGNILERFSAQQFPDLHSELNLSSLELGDSALYFCASSVGTGGVGYTFGSGTRLTVV.

CDR3 sequence reads: CASSSVAGGLYNEQFF. In nucleotides, the CDR3 is TGTGCCAGCAGCTCCGTCGCGGGGGGACTTTACAATGAGCAGTTCTTC. V and J are TRBV7-2 and TRBJ2-1; TRBD2 matches at 8 bases. Per the germline V gene, CDR1 is SGHTA and CDR2 is FQGNSA. This CDR3 region has 16 residues. The junction had 9 bases not matched to a gene; V was cut back by 4 bases and J by 4 bases. The complete variable domain, with remaining parts taken from reference TRBV7-2 and TRBJ2-1, reads GAGVSQSPSNKVTEKGKDVELRCDPISGHTALYWYRQSLGQGLEFLIYFQGNSAPDKSGLPSDRFSAERTGGSVSTLTIQRTQQEDSAVYLCASSSVAGGLYNEQFFGPGTRLTVL.

This chain links TRBV5-1 with TRBJ2-3, with 13 nucleotides matching TRBD2. The germline V gene has CDR1 SGHRS and CDR2 YFSETQ. The CDR3 is 16 amino acids. The V gene end was trimmed by 5 bases and the J gene end by 0 bases; junction bases not matched to a gene: 3. The CDR3 spells CASRAGLAGSTDTQYF. The CDR3 nucleotides read TGCGCCAGCAGGGCGGGACTAGCGGGAAGCACAGATACGCAGTATTTT.

CDR3 sequence: CASSWPPGQGYTDTQYF. The CDR3 nucleotides read TGCGCCAGCAGCTGGCCCCCGGGACAGGGATACACAGATACGCAGTATTTT. The V call is TRBV5-1, the J call TRBJ2-3; 9 bases are shared with TRBD1. CDR1 is SGHRS and CDR2 is YFSETQ in the germline V gene. The CDR3 is 17 residues long. Unmatched junction bases numbered 10, after V lost 3 bases and J lost 2 bases.

CDR3 region: CASSPSRDRGYEQYF. The CDR3 DNA reads TGTGCCAGCTCACCATCCCGGGACAGGGGTTACGAGCAGTACTTC. The rearrangement joins TRBV18 to TRBJ2-7; 10 bases agree with TRBD1. V shed 2 bases, J shed 4 bases, and the junction held 5 bases outside the gene matches. This CDR3 comprises 15 residues. The germline V gene encodes CDR1 KGHSH and CDR2 LQKENI. The whole variable domain, filled in from reference TRBV18 and TRBJ2-7, reads NAGVMQNPRHLVRRRGQEARLRCSPMKGHSHVYWYRQLPEEGLKFMVYLQKENIIDESGMPKERFSAEFPKEGPSILRIQQVVRGDSAAYFCASSPSRDRGYEQYFGPGTRLTVT.

The chain couples TRBV11-1 to TRBJ2-2, with 8 bases aligning to TRBD1. Unmatched junction bases numbered 5, after V lost 6 bases and J lost 5 bases. The CDR3 runs to 14 residues. Germline CDR1 is SGHAT and CDR2 is FQDESV (reference sequence). The chain's CDR3 is CASREQGETGELFF. The CDR3 DNA reads TGTGCCAGCAGGGAACAGGGGGAAACCGGGGAGCTGTTTTTT.

The rearrangement links TRBV4-2 to TRBJ2-3; 10 bases agree with TRBD2. Germline CDR1 and CDR2: LGHNA and YNFKEQ. Trimming removed 3 bases from V and 3 bases from J; junction bases left unmatched: 9. The CDR3 sequence is 17 residues long. The chain's CDR3 is CASSQDPGLALTDTQYF. As DNA, the CDR3 is TGTGCCAGCAGCCAGGACCCGGGACTAGCGCTAACAGATACGCAGTATTTT.